These T cell receptor beta chains were read from a single sample in a study of blood T cell repertoires in COVID-19. Clones were read by immunoSEQ multiplex PCR, and TCRdb kept only the in-frame ones, dropping some. The sample carries approximately 210,000 clones, 75% to 85% recorded once. Sequencing used PBMCs or T cells enriched from blood (not recorded which). These receptors all come from a woman aged 50 to 60 with acute COVID-19. CDR3s include the opening cysteine and the closing phenylalanine or tryptophan. D genes are given only for firm matches. A clone size is listed for some rows: how often the clone was seen (once, few, many), or a class if it is expanded.

clone size | D gene | J gene | V gene | CDR3 DNA | CDR3 protein
NA | NA | TRBJ1-3 | TRBV20-1 | TGCAGTGCTAGTAAGGACAGCCTCTCTGGAAACACCATATATTTT | CSASKDSLSGNTIYF
NA | NA | TRBJ1-2 | TRBV4-3 | TGCGCCAGCAGCCAGTCAACAGGGAACTATGGCTACACCTTC | CASSQSTGNYGYTF
few | TRBD1 | TRBJ1-5 | TRBV28 | TGTGCCAGCAGCCGTATCCGGACAGGGGACCAGCCCCAGCATTTT | CASSRIRTGDQPQHF
NA | TRBD1 | TRBJ1-2 | TRBV29-1 | TGCAGCGTTGAGACAGGGGATGGCTACACCTTC | CSVETGDGYTF
NA | TRBD1 | TRBJ1-2 | TRBV12-3/TRBV12-4 | TGTGCCAGCAGTCCCGCGACAGGGGTAGGCTACACCTTC | CASSPATGVGYTF
NA | NA | TRBJ2-5 | TRBV5-1 | TGCGCCAGCAGCTTGGTTTGGACAGGAGGACTAGCAGGCCAAGAGACCCAGTACTTC | CASSLVWTGGLAGQETQYF
many | TRBD1 | TRBJ1-2 | TRBV28 | TGTGCCAGCAGTCCGACAGGGAATGGCTACACCTTC | CASSPTGNGYTF
few | TRBD2 | TRBJ2-2 | TRBV9 | TGTGCCAGCAGCCTCGGAGGACTAGCGGGGGGTTCTGGGGAGCTGTTTTTT | CASSLGGLAGGSGELFF
NA | TRBD2 | TRBJ2-3 | TRBV7-3 | TGTGCCAGCAGCCCCGAGCCGGGGGGGCCCGATACGCAGTATTTT | CASSPEPGGPDTQYF
NA | NA | TRBJ1-1 | TRBV5-4 | TGTGCCAGCAGGCGTGCAGACTCGTCCACTGAAGCTTTCTTT | CASRRADSSTEAFF
few | TRBD1 | TRBJ1-1 | TRBV10-3 | TGTGCCATCAGTGAGATTGGACAGGCCACTGAAGCTTTCTTT | CAISEIGQATEAFF
NA | TRBD1 | TRBJ2-5 | TRBV7-2 | TGTGCCAGCAGCTCCAATCGACAGGGACGGGAGACCCAGTACTTC | CASSSNRQGRETQYF
few | NA | TRBJ1-4 | TRBV5-8 | TGTGCCAGCAGCTTGGGAGATTCGACTAATGAAAAACTGTTTTTT | CASSLGDSTNEKLFF
once | TRBD1 | TRBJ1-4 | TRBV7-9 | TGTGCCAGCAGGCGGGACAGAGAAAAACTGTTTTTT | CASRRDREKLFF
NA | TRBD1 | TRBJ2-1 | TRBV25-1 | TGTGCCAGCAGTGATACCGGGACAGGGGTGATTGAGGAGCAGTTCTTC | CASSDTGTGVIEEQFF
NA | NA | TRBJ1-5 | TRBV28 | TGTGCCAGCAGTCCCCTCCAGGGGCGGCAGCCCCAGCATTTT | CASSPLQGRQPQHF
NA | TRBD1 | TRBJ2-1 | TRBV6-4 | TGTGCCAGCAGCCCCCGGGACAGGGATTACAATGAGCAGTTCTTC | CASSPRDRDYNEQFF
NA | TRBD1 | TRBJ1-1 | TRBV6-5 | TGTGCCACCTCTCCCCAAGGACAGGGGTGGAGTGAAGCTTTCTTT | CATSPQGQGWSEAFF
few | TRBD1 | TRBJ1-2 | TRBV7-2 | TGTGCCAGCAGCTTAGGTGGACAGGGGCCTCTTAACTATGGCTACACCTTC | CASSLGGQGPLNYGYTF
NA | NA | TRBJ1-1 | TRBV7-9 | TGTGCCAGCAGCTTAAACATTCAGGGGATCACTGAAGCTTTCTTT | CASSLNIQGITEAFF
NA | NA | TRBJ1-4 | TRBV7-2 | TGTGCCAGCAGCTCACAGGGTCTCAAGGCTGAAAAACTGTTTTTT | CASSSQGLKAEKLFF
NA | TRBD1 | TRBJ1-1 | TRBV6-5 | TGTGCCAGCACTTCGACAGGGGGCTACAGTGAAGCTTTCTTT | CASTSTGGYSEAFF
NA | TRBD1 | TRBJ1-6 | TRBV6-5 | TGTGCCAGCCGGACAGGGGGCGACTATAATTCACCCCTCCACTTT | CASRTGGDYNSPLHF
NA | NA | TRBJ1-3 | TRBV5-1 | TGCGCCAGCAGCCCGACACAGAGCTCTGGAAACACCATATATTTT | CASSPTQSSGNTIYF